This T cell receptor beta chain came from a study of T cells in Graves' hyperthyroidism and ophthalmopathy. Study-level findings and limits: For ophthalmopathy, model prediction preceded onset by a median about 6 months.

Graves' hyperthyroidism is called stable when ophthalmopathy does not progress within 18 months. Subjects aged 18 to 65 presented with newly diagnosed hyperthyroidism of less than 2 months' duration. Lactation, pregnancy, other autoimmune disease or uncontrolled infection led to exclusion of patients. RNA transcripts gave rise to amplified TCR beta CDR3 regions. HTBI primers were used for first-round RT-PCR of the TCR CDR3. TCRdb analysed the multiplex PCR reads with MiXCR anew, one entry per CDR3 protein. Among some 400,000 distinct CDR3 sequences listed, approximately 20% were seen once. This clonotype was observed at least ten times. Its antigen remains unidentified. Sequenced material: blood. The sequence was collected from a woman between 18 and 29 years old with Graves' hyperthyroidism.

The DNA of the CDR3 is TGCGCCAGCAGCAACCAGGCAGGGGGCGTAAACACTGAAGCTTTCTTT. Residues: CASSNQAGGVNTEAFF. This chain links TRBV5-1 with TRBJ1-1; 8 positions match TRBD1. V shed 4 bases, J shed 2 bases, and the junction held 10 bases outside the gene matches. The CDR3 covers 16 residues. Germline V gives CDR1 SGHRS, CDR2 YFSETQ.